The 26 T cell receptor beta chains below all came from one sample that was sequenced in a study of blood T cell repertoires in COVID-19. The table came from immunoSEQ multiplex PCR; TCRdb's copy has only in-frame clones and leaves some out. The sample includes around 150,000 clones, over 60% of them seen just once. Material for sequencing was peripheral blood. The origin of the receptors is a man in his fifties or sixties with acute or convalescent COVID-19.

There are a few counts of this clone. The CDR3 is CASSKDRGYSPLHF. CDR3 nucleotide sequence: TGTGCCAGCAGTAAGGACAGGGGGTATTCACCCCTCCACTTT. The rearrangement uses TRBV3-1 (or the pseudogene TRBV3-2) and TRBJ1-6, with 10 bases aligning to TRBD1. Germline loops: CDR1 LGHDT, CDR2 YNNKEL (reference sequence). CDR3 length equals 14 residues. The trim removed 6 bases at V and 8 bases at J, leaving 4 bases unmatched.

The chain combines TRBV7-2 with TRBJ2-2; D is perhaps TRBD2 (5 bases). From germline, CDR1 is SGHTA and CDR2 FQGNSA. V dropped 0 bases and J dropped 6 bases, with 8 bases sitting between them. This CDR3 comprises 14 residues. The CDR3 is CASSLARVSGELFF. The CDR3 DNA is TGTGCCAGCAGCTTAGCGAGGGTCTCCGGGGAGCTGTTTTTT. Together with reference TRBV7-2 and TRBJ2-2, the CDR3 gives the full variable domain: GAGVSQSPSNKVTEKGKDVELRCDPISGHTALYWYRQSLGQGLEFLIYFQGNSAPDKSGLPSDRFSAERTGGSVSTLTIQRTQQEDSAVYLCASSLARVSGELFFGEGSRLTVL.

The V call is TRBV10-2, the J call TRBJ1-2; no firm D call. The germline CDR1 and CDR2 sequences are WSHSY and SAAADI. Trimming stripped 2 bases from V and 3 bases from J, with 7 bases between. The CDR3 consists of 13 residues. The CDR3 DNA follows: TGCGCCAGCAGTGAGGGCGGGTACTATGGCTACACCTTC. This gives the protein CASSEGGYYGYTF.

The chain combines TRBV30 with TRBJ1-4, with a weak D call TRBD1 (5 bases). Trimming stripped 0 bases from V and 3 bases from J, with 17 bases between. There are 17 residues in the CDR3. Looked up from germline, CDR1 is GTSNPN and CDR2 is SVGIG (reference sequence). The CDR3 region is CAWSVLFTGRANEKLFF. CDR3 sequence (DNA): TGTGCCTGGAGTGTACTCTTTACAGGACGGGCTAATGAAAAACTGTTTTTT.

In its sample, this clone was seen many times. This chain uses TRBV4-3 with TRBJ2-7; maybe TRBD1 (5 bases). V was shortened by 4 bases and J by 1 base, with 11 bases between the two germline ends. In germline, CDR1 is LGHNA, CDR2 YSLEER. This CDR3 spans 14 amino acids. This CDR3 is CASSPTDSSYEQYF. The CDR3 region has the DNA TGCGCCAGCAGCCCCACTGACAGTTCCTACGAGCAGTACTTC.

The CDR3 DNA sequence: TGTGCCAGCAGTTTTCTACAGGGGGCTAACTATGGCTACACCTTC. Its protein product is CASSFLQGANYGYTF. This sequence joins TRBV27 and TRBJ1-2, with TRBD1 identical over 8 bases. Germline-derived CDR1 and CDR2 are MNHEY and SMNVEV (reference sequence). V dropped 3 bases and J dropped 0; count of bases not matched to a gene: 3. The CDR3 contains 15 residues.

The chain joins TRBV25-1 to TRBJ1-3; a weak D match, TRBD1 (5 bases). Germline V gene data show CDR1 as MGHDK and CDR2 as SYGVNS. V lost 2 bases to trimming and J lost 0 bases, with 14 bases between them. The CDR3 extends over 17 amino acids. The DNA for the CDR3 is TGTGCCAGCAGTGAACGCGGGACGGGGCACTCTGGAAACACCATATATTTT. Translation: CASSERGTGHSGNTIYF.

This clone is a singleton in its sample. The chain has TRBV10-2 and TRBJ2-3; perhaps TRBD2 as D (5 bases). Germline loops: CDR1 WSHSY, CDR2 SAAADI. This CDR3 is built from 14 residues. With 7 bases removed from V and 6 bases from J, the gap between germline ends came to 17 bases. The CDR3 protein is CASNDEGPADTQYF. Here the CDR3 DNA reads TGCGCCAGCAACGACGAGGGTCCGGCCGATACGCAGTATTTT.

This chain uses TRBV6-6 with TRBJ2-3; D remains unclear. Germline V gene lookup returns CDR1 MNHNY and CDR2 SVGAGI (reference sequence). V was clipped by 4 bases and J by 4 bases, with 6 bases between them. The CDR3 contains 12 residues. For the CDR3, the DNA is TGTGCCAGCAGTTCATTTCCAGATACGCAGTATTTT. This gives the protein CASSSFPDTQYF.

The rearrangement uses TRBV7-2 and TRBJ1-2; a possible D gene is TRBD1 (5 bases). The germline V gene encodes CDR1 SGHTA and CDR2 FQGNSA. Trimming stripped 0 bases from V and 3 bases from J, with 11 bases between. The CDR3 length is 15 residues. This CDR3 is CASSLASGGHYGYTF. The CDR3 bases are TGTGCCAGCAGCTTAGCGTCCGGGGGACACTATGGCTACACCTTC. Complete variable domain (other parts from reference TRBV7-2 and TRBJ1-2): GAGVSQSPSNKVTEKGKDVELRCDPISGHTALYWYRQSLGQGLEFLIYFQGNSAPDKSGLPSDRFSAERTGGSVSTLTIQRTQQEDSAVYLCASSLASGGHYGYTFGSGTRLTVV.

The chain carries TRBV12-3 or TRBV12-4 and TRBJ2-7; TRBD1 might be the D (6 bases). This CDR3 is built from 13 residues. Trimming cost V 1 base and J 5 bases, with 9 bases left between them. CDR3 DNA: TGTGCCAGCAGTTTAGGGGGGCCGGACGAGCAGTACTTC. This translates into CASSLGGPDEQYF.

V usage is TRBV5-4 and J usage is TRBJ1-1, with 10 bases lining up with TRBD1. The V and J ends lost 4 bases and 1 base, in that order; junction bases with no gene match: 7. Germline lookup yields CDR1 SGHNT and CDR2 YYREEE (reference sequence). The CDR3 totals 16 residues. The CDR3 protein is CASSSDRGRQNTEAFF. The CDR3 DNA reads as TGTGCCAGCAGCAGCGACAGGGGGCGACAGAACACTGAAGCTTTCTTT.

The chain employs TRBV19 and TRBJ1-1; D unclear. Germline V gene data show CDR1 as LNHDA and CDR2 as SQIVND (reference sequence). The CDR3 length is 13 residues. Deletions cut 1 base from V and 11 bases from J, with 14 bases between. The CDR3 DNA reads TGTGCCAGTAGTATAGCATCTCGACTTTATGCTTTCTTT. It codes for CASSIASRLYAFF.

This chain links TRBV6-5 with TRBJ2-7, with 10 bases aligning to TRBD2. Trimming removed 6 bases from V and 2 bases from J; junction bases left unmatched: 7. The germline CDR1 and CDR2 sequences are MNHEY and SVGAGI. This CDR3 has 15 residues. The CDR3 nucleotides are TGTGCCAGCAGCCTCGCCCTAGCGGGGGCCTACGAGCAGTACTTC. Amino acid sequence: CASSLALAGAYEQYF.

CDR3 DNA sequence: TGTGCTAGTGGTACAGGGGAGGGCAATCAGCCCCAGCATTTT. Protein product: CASGTGEGNQPQHF. The chain recombines TRBV12-5 with TRBJ1-5; 7 bases agree with TRBD1. CDR3 length: 14 residues. In germline, CDR1 is LGHNT, CDR2 FRNRAP. With 5 bases clipped from V and 2 bases from J, the junction kept 3 bases outside the gene matches.

The genes are TRBV6-1 and TRBJ1-5, with TRBD1 matching 8 bases. This CDR3 is 17 amino acids long. V lost 4 bases, J lost 2 bases, and 10 bases stayed unmatched. Germline CDR1 is MNHNS and CDR2 is SASEGT. The CDR3 nucleotides read TGTGCCAGCAGTGGTTCGGGACAGGCAGGCGGCAATCAGCCCCAGCATTTT. It codes for CASSGSGQAGGNQPQHF.

The rearrangement links TRBV5-1 to TRBJ1-4; possibly TRBD1 for D (5 bases). This CDR3 has 15 amino acids. Trimming removed 1 base at V and 7 bases at J, with 14 bases between. CDR1 and CDR2 from the germline V gene are SGHRS and YFSETQ. The CDR3 sequence is CASSLSGGPREKLFF. CDR3 bases: TGCGCCAGCAGCTTGAGCGGGGGTCCACGTGAAAAACTGTTTTTT.

In its sample, this clone was seen once. The rearrangement links TRBV15 to TRBJ2-1, with 10 bases aligning to TRBD2. This CDR3 has 14 amino acids. V shed 5 bases and J 9 bases; nucleotides not matched to a gene: 7. CDR1 and CDR2 (germline): LNHNV, YYDKDF (reference sequence). The CDR3 sequence: CATSVPSGGGEQFF. As DNA, the CDR3 is TGTGCCACCAGCGTCCCTAGCGGGGGAGGTGAGCAGTTCTTC.

V usage is TRBV5-4 and J usage is TRBJ2-5; D is ambiguous. V lost 5 bases and J lost 5, with 10 bases in between. Germline CDR1 SGHNT, CDR2 YYREEE (reference sequence). The CDR3 spans 12 residues. Here the CDR3 DNA reads TGTGCCAGCAGGGGCCTAACCGAGACCCAGTACTTC. Protein: CASRGLTETQYF.

V and J are TRBV2 and TRBJ1-2; 7 positions match TRBD1. Unmatched junction bases numbered 2, after V lost 3 bases and J lost 4 bases. The CDR3 consists of 13 residues. The germline gives CDR1 SNHLY, CDR2 FYNNEI. The DNA for the CDR3 is TGTGCCAGCAGTGAGGGGACAGTCTATGGCTACACCTTC. The encoded protein is CASSEGTVYGYTF. Full variable domain (remainder filled in from reference TRBV2 and TRBJ1-2): EPEVTQTPSHQVTQMGQEVILRCVPISNHLYFYWYRQILGQKVEFLVSFYNNEISEKSEIFDDQFSVERPDGSNFTLKIRSTKLEDSAMYFCASSEGTVYGYTFGSGTRLTVV.

This chain uses TRBV6-5 with TRBJ2-5; D may be TRBD2 (6 bases). Germline assignment: CDR1 MNHEY and CDR2 SVGAGI. The CDR3 has 13 residues. Trimming took 4 bases from V and 0 from J, leaving 6 bases between them. The CDR3 reads CASSWGDQETQYF. The CDR3 DNA follows: TGTGCCAGCAGTTGGGGGGACCAAGAGACCCAGTACTTC.

This chain uses TRBV19 with TRBJ1-4, with D maybe TRBD1 (6 bases). V was cut by 4 bases and J by 4 bases, with 13 bases left in between. Germline assignment: CDR1 LNHDA and CDR2 SQIVND (reference sequence). The CDR3 covers 15 residues. CDR3 residues: CASSTRTRGNEKLFF. The CDR3 DNA follows: TGTGCCAGTAGTACACGGACCAGGGGTAATGAAAAACTGTTTTTT. Based on the CDR3 plus reference TRBV19 and TRBJ1-4, the full variable domain is DGGITQSPKYLFRKEGQNVTLSCEQNLNHDAMYWYRQDPGQGLRLIYYSQIVNDFQKGDIAEGYSVSREKKESFPLTVTSAQKNPTAFYLCASSTRTRGNEKLFFGSGTQLSVL.

The chain links TRBV5-4 to TRBJ2-5, with D possibly being TRBD1 (6 bases). This CDR3 spans 16 amino acids. Trimming removed 4 bases at V and 3 bases at J, with 19 bases between. Germline CDR1 reads SGHNT; CDR2 reads YYREEE (reference sequence). CDR3 bases: TGTGCCAGCAGCGGTTCGGGACAACGCTCCAAAGAGACCCAGTACTTC. Amino acid sequence: CASSGSGQRSKETQYF.

J is TRBJ2-2 and V is TRBV5-8; possible D gene TRBD1, 6 bases. Germline V gene data show CDR1 as SGHTS and CDR2 as YDEGEE. The germline V and J ends were trimmed by 2 bases and 0 bases, with 14 bases remaining between them. This CDR3 is built from 17 residues. CDR3 bases: TGTGCCAGCAGCTTTAGCGTGGGGACAACGAACACCGGGGAGCTGTTTTTT. It codes for CASSFSVGTTNTGELFF. Together with reference TRBV5-8 and TRBJ2-2, the CDR3 gives the full variable domain: EAGVTQSPTHLIKTRGQQATLRCSPISGHTSVYWYQQALGLGLQFLLWYDEGEERNRGNFPPRFSGRQFPNYSSELNVNALELEDSALYLCASSFSVGTTNTGELFFGEGSRLTVL.

The chain is built from TRBV9 and TRBJ2-2; 10 bases match TRBD2. Germline-derived CDR1 and CDR2 are SGDLS and YYNGEE. This CDR3 is 16 amino acids long. The V and J ends lost 2 bases and 6 bases, in that order; junction bases with no gene match: 7. The CDR3 reads CASSVASGGRSGELFF. The CDR3 DNA reads TGTGCCAGCAGCGTGGCTAGCGGGGGACGTTCCGGGGAGCTGTTTTTT. Supplemented by reference TRBV9 and TRBJ2-2, the full variable domain reads DSGVTQTPKHLITATGQRVTLRCSPRSGDLSVYWYQQSLDQGLQFLIQYYNGEERAKGNILERFSAQQFPDLHSELNLSSLELGDSALYFCASSVASGGRSGELFFGEGSRLTVL.

The V gene is TRBV9, the J gene TRBJ2-7; TRBD2 matches 10 bases. This CDR3 is 15 amino acids long. CDR1 and CDR2 (germline): SGDLS, YYNGEE. The V gene end was trimmed by 3 bases and the J gene end by 4 bases; junction bases not matched to a gene: 7. CDR3 nucleotides: TGTGCCAGCAGCGAAACTAGCGGGGAGGGTTACGAGCAGTACTTC. Translating gives CASSETSGEGYEQYF.